This T cell receptor (beta chain) stems from a study of cytomegalovirus exposure and HLA in healthy donors. Turning to the study itself: Researchers found that approximately 85% of over 350 genotyped donors fell within the Caucasian-associated ancestry cluster. Study-level findings and limits: TCR beta V- and J-gene trimming was later associated with a missense DCLRE1C variant. Upon later analysis, TCR association rates were observed to vary by HLA locus, being highest for DRB1 and lowest for HLA-C.

Trimming shortened V by 4 bases and J by 4 bases, and 15 bases separated the two germline ends. Germline V lookup: CDR1 SGHRS, CDR2 YFSETQ. The CDR3 is 15 amino acids. Primers: 60 Vbeta forward and 13 Jbeta reverse. This table comes from immunoSEQ multiplex PCR, and its TCRdb copy is limited to in-frame clones, with some not included. The sample records 230,000 or so clones, about 90% being singletons. Only one count was recorded for this clone. What it binds is not known. While unrecorded immune exposures were likely, the donors were nominally healthy when sampled. This receptor was identified in a girl aged 2 to 10 in good health and CMV-seronegative. The sample taken for sequencing was PBMCs. The chain combines TRBV5-1 with TRBJ1-3; D is unclear. DNA of the CDR3: TGCGCCAGCAGCCTCTCCGGGATCCCAGGAAACACCATATATTTT. It yields the protein CASSLSGIPGNTIYF.